The 11 T cell receptor beta chains given below trace back to one sample, sequenced in a study of identical twins. TCRdb re-called the 5' RACE reads through MiXCR, storing one row per CDR3 protein. The sample carries hundreds of thousands of distinct CDR3 sequences, roughly 6.6% recorded once. The same specimen was also included in a second study, on yellow fever vaccine responses in identical twins.

The sample comprised PBMCs. These receptor sequences come from a woman younger than 35 in good health.

The genes are TRBV5-6 and TRBJ2-5; D is perhaps TRBD2 (6 bases). This CDR3 spans 14 amino acids. Trimming stripped 2 bases from V and 7 bases from J, with 15 bases between. CDR1 and CDR2 from the germline V gene are SGHDT and YYEEEE. The CDR3 DNA reads as TGTGCCAGCAGCTTTGGAGGTACCGGGGGGACCCAGTACTTC. The encoded protein is CASSFGGTGGTQYF.

Comment on this clonotype: This may come from a read error, since a much larger clone is one base off. J is TRBJ2-1 and V is TRBV29-1, with no clear D. The CDR3 is 13 residues long. Trimming took 6 bases from V and 0 from J, leaving 9 bases between them. Germline values: CDR1 SQVTM, CDR2 ANQGSEA. This CDR3 reads CSVWGLSYNEQFF. The CDR3 DNA is TGCAGCGTGTGGGGTCTCTCCTACAATGAGCAGTTCTTC.

This sequence joins TRBV7-2 and TRBJ1-4; maybe TRBD1 (5 bases). CDR1 and CDR2 from the germline V gene are SGHTA and FQGNSA. Between the trimmed V and J ends, which lost 2 bases and 8 bases, there was a span of 15 bases. The CDR3 has 15 amino acids. CDR3 bases: TGTGCCAGCAGCTTATCGGGGCAGGGAAGCGAAAAACTGTTTTTT. This gives the protein CASSLSGQGSEKLFF.

The rearrangement uses TRBV7-8 and TRBJ2-7, with D perhaps TRBD2 (6 bases). The V and J ends lost 1 base and 0 bases respectively, with 13 bases between them. The CDR3 is 16 amino acids. Germline-derived CDR1 and CDR2 are SGHVS and FQNEAQ. The CDR3 bases are TGTGCCAGCAGCTTAGTTTCCGCGGGGAGCTCCTACGAGCAGTACTTC. It encodes CASSLVSAGSSYEQYF.

This clonotype showed up just a few times. The rearrangement joins TRBV20-1 to TRBJ2-1, with 7 bases matching TRBD1. The germline CDR1 and CDR2 sequences are DFQATT and SNEGSKA (reference sequence). V dropped 6 bases and J dropped 7; count of bases not matched to a gene: 21. The CDR3 totals 17 residues. The CDR3, as DNA: TGCAGTGCGACGCAAATCCACGGACAGGCCACGGGTAATGAGCAGTTCTTC. It translates to CSATQIHGQATGNEQFF.

V is TRBV20-1 and J is TRBJ2-3, with 7 bases that match TRBD2. This CDR3 is 14 amino acids long. Germline values: CDR1 DFQATT, CDR2 SNEGSKA (reference sequence). V gave up 6 bases and J gave up 8 bases; unmatched junction bases: 14. This chain's CDR3 is CSAPTLGPGGTQYF. For the CDR3, the DNA is TGCAGTGCCCCTACCTTGGGACCGGGGGGTACGCAGTATTTT.

V and J are TRBV29-1 and TRBJ2-1; D is possibly TRBD2 (6 bases). Between the trimmed V and J ends, which lost 3 bases and 2 bases, there was a span of 8 bases. CDR1 is SQVTM, CDR2 ANQGSEA, per germline. The CDR3 contains 13 residues. CDR3 nucleotides: TGCAGCGTTGACACTAGCACCTACAATGAGCAGTTCTTC. It yields the protein CSVDTSTYNEQFF.

This clonotype was seen repeatedly, ten times or more. The genes are TRBV6-1 and TRBJ2-7; D is possibly TRBD2 (6 bases). Between the trimmed V and J ends, which lost 4 bases and 1 base, there was a span of 11 bases. Germline V lookup: CDR1 MNHNS, CDR2 SASEGT. The CDR3 consists of 14 residues. Here the CDR3 reads CASSGGGESYEQYV. CDR3 nucleotides: TGTGCCAGCAGTGGTGGCGGGGAATCCTACGAGCAGTACGTC.

The sample holds many counts of this clonotype. The chain's CDR3 is CASSQWTSGQSTDTQYF. Here the CDR3 DNA reads TGTGCCAGCAGCCAATGGACTAGCGGGCAAAGCACAGATACGCAGTATTTT. V and J are TRBV7-8 and TRBJ2-3; 11 nucleotides match TRBD2. V lost 5 bases, J lost 0 bases, and 7 bases stayed unmatched. CDR1 is SGHVS, CDR2 FQNEAQ, per germline. The CDR3 is 17 amino acids.

In this sample, this clonotype turned up many times. V is TRBV7-2 and J is TRBJ2-7, with a possible D match to TRBD2 (5 bases). Germline assignment: CDR1 SGHTA and CDR2 FQGNSA. V lost 4 bases and J 4 bases, leaving 17 bases between the germline ends. CDR3 length: 15 amino acids. CDR3 in DNA: TGTGCCAGCAGCTCTTTGCCTGGCGGGTCGTACGAGCAGTACTTC. Encoded protein: CASSSLPGGSYEQYF.

In this sample, this clonotype turned up many times. The chain combines TRBV4-1 with TRBJ2-1, with D possibly being TRBD1 or TRBD2 (5 bases each). Germline V gene sequence: CDR1 MGHRA, CDR2 YSYEKL. The length of the CDR3 is 15 residues. V lost 0 bases, J lost 2 bases, and 8 bases lay in between. Written as DNA, the CDR3 is TGCGCCAGCAGCCAAGATTTGGGGGCCTACAATGAGCAGTTCTTC. This codes for CASSQDLGAYNEQFF.